These 16 T cell receptor beta chains share one sample of origin, sequenced in a study of shared clonotypes between healthy human individuals. TCRdb keeps only in-frame clones here, not all; method: immunoSEQ multiplex PCR. The data hold about 2 million clones, with around 96% observed a single time. Naive CD8 cells were CD45RO-negative, positively selected for CCR7, excluding terminally differentiated effector memory CD45RA+ cells. Sequenced material: naive CD8+ T cells sorted from blood. The receptors here all came from a man between 18 and 29 years old in good health.

This sequence joins TRBV29-1 and TRBJ1-1; TRBD1 agrees at 10 bases. J was trimmed by 7 bases and V by 7 bases; bases with no gene match: 3. The CDR3 is 11 amino acids. Germline CDR1 reads SQVTM; CDR2 reads ANQGSEA. CDR3 loop: CSAGQGNEAFF. Here the CDR3 DNA reads TGCAGCGCGGGACAGGGGAATGAAGCTTTCTTT.

CDR3 bases: TGCGCCAGCAGCCAAGAACCCTTAAGCTCCTACGAGCAGTACTTC. It is translated as CASSQEPLSSYEQYF. The chain links TRBV4-1 to TRBJ2-7; D is ambiguous. The CDR3 extends over 15 amino acids. The V end was cut by 0 bases, the J end by 0 bases, with 9 bases between. CDR1 is MGHRA and CDR2 is YSYEKL in the germline V gene.

The rearrangement links TRBV5-1 to TRBJ2-5; D unresolved. Germline assignment: CDR1 SGHRS and CDR2 YFSETQ. The CDR3 loop spans 13 amino acids. The V end lost 2 bases, the J end lost 3 bases, and 8 bases lay between the germline ends. Written as DNA, the CDR3 is TGCGCCAGCAGCTTAACTGCCGAAGAGACCCAGTACTTC. Protein sequence: CASSLTAEETQYF.

This clone has just one count. This chain joins TRBV10-2 and TRBJ2-7; tentatively, D is TRBD1 or TRBD2 (5 bases each). Germline V gene data show CDR1 as WSHSY and CDR2 as SAAADI. The ends were cut back, 0 bases at V and 1 base at J, with 10 bases in the middle. The CDR3 has 15 residues. As DNA, the CDR3 is TGCGCCAGCAGTGAGTCGGGGGTAGGTTCCTACGAGCAGTACTTC. It encodes CASSESGVGSYEQYF.

The chain joins TRBV28 to TRBJ2-7, with a tentative D call TRBD2 (7 bases). This CDR3 comprises 14 residues. V shed 6 bases and J shed 2 bases, with 14 bases lying between them. In germline, CDR1 is MDHEN, CDR2 SYDVKM. The DNA for the CDR3 is TGTGCCAGCAGGGCAATCGGGGGGCCCTACGAGCAGTACTTC. Protein product: CASRAIGGPYEQYF.

The table lists this clone with a count of one. The chain carries TRBV19 and TRBJ2-2, with D hard to call. The germline V gene encodes CDR1 LNHDA and CDR2 SQIVND (reference sequence). The length of the CDR3 is 14 residues. The V gene lost 9 bases and the J gene lost 3 bases, with 14 bases spanning the gap. The CDR3 bases are TGTGCCAGCGCCGGCTCGACGTACACCGGGGAGCTGTTTTTT. The encoded protein is CASAGSTYTGELFF.

The rearrangement uses TRBV11-2 and TRBJ2-7; D is undetermined. Looked up from germline, CDR1 is SGHAT and CDR2 is FQNNGV. V lost 1 base to trimming and J lost 0 bases, with 10 bases between them. This CDR3 region has 15 residues. CDR3 loop: CASSLGPLSSYEQYF. CDR3 in DNA: TGTGCCAGCAGCTTAGGGCCGTTAAGCTCCTACGAGCAGTACTTC.

The CDR3 DNA reads TGTGCCAGCAGCTTGTACCGAGACCCCTCCTACGAGCAGTACTTC. Translated, it gives CASSLYRDPSYEQYF. The rearrangement uses TRBV5-6 and TRBJ2-7; D gene unclear. The CDR3 length is 15 residues. V was cut by 1 base and J by 0 bases, with 11 bases left in between. The germline gives CDR1 SGHDT, CDR2 YYEEEE.

The V gene is TRBV6-1, the J gene TRBJ2-2, with a weak D call TRBD2 (6 bases). CDR3 length equals 14 residues. Germline CDR1 MNHNS, CDR2 SASEGT. The V and J ends lost 7 bases and 2 bases respectively, with 11 bases between them. CDR3 sequence reads: CASIGTDNTGELFF. CDR3 sequence (DNA): TGTGCCAGCATCGGGACTGATAACACCGGGGAGCTGTTTTTT.

The sample holds a few counts of this clone. The chain couples TRBV5-6 to TRBJ2-1; D not resolved. The CDR3 length is 14 residues. The V gene's germline CDR1 is SGHDT and CDR2 YYEEEE. Trimming removed 0 bases from V and 0 bases from J, with 4 bases in between. CDR3 residues: CASSLASSYNEQFF. Here the CDR3 DNA reads TGTGCCAGCAGCTTGGCAAGCTCCTACAATGAGCAGTTCTTC. Variable domain in full (rest from reference TRBV5-6 and TRBJ2-1): DAGVTQSPTHLIKTRGQQVTLRCSPKSGHDTVSWYQQALGQGPQFIFQYYEEEERQRGNFPDRFSGHQFPNYSSELNVNALLLGDSALYLCASSLASSYNEQFFGPGTRLTVL.

The chain links TRBV30 to TRBJ2-7, with D tentatively TRBD1 (5 bases). Trimming cost V 3 bases and J 1 base, with 13 bases left between them. Per the germline V gene, CDR1 is GTSNPN and CDR2 is SVGIG (reference sequence). The CDR3 contains 14 residues. CDR3 sequence reads: CAWSPLTGSYEQYF. CDR3 DNA: TGTGCCTGGAGCCCACTCACAGGTTCCTACGAGCAGTACTTC.

The gene calls are TRBV7-9 and TRBJ2-7; 7 bases align to TRBD2. The CDR3 contains 18 residues. Germline V gives CDR1 SEHNR, CDR2 FQNEAQ (reference sequence). J was trimmed by 4 bases and V by 5 bases; bases with no gene match: 20. The CDR3 loop reads CASSQTSQTGGRVYEQYF. The CDR3 nucleotides read TGTGCCAGCAGCCAAACGTCGCAGACGGGAGGTAGGGTATACGAGCAGTACTTC. Filled out from reference TRBV7-9 and TRBJ2-7, the complete variable domain reads DTGVSQNPRHKITKRGQNVTFRCDPISEHNRLYWYRQTLGQGPEFLTYFQNEAQLEKSRLLSDRFSAERPKGSFSTLEIQRTEQGDSAMYLCASSQTSQTGGRVYEQYFGPGTRLTVT.

Concerning this clone itself: The sample carries other DNA sequences with the same CDR3. This chain connects TRBV6-6 to TRBJ1-2, with a tentative D call TRBD1 (6 bases). Germline V gives CDR1 MNHNY, CDR2 SVGAGI (reference sequence). V lost 0 bases and J 6 bases, leaving 8 bases between the germline ends. There are 13 residues in the CDR3. DNA for the CDR3: TGTGCCAGCAGTTACTCTGGGGGCGATGGCTACACCTTC. Encoded protein: CASSYSGGDGYTF.

V is TRBV27 and J is TRBJ1-6, with 8 bases that match TRBD1. Germline CDR1 is MNHEY and CDR2 is SMNVEV (reference sequence). The CDR3 runs 18 residues. Germline trimming cut 5 bases from V and 0 bases from J; bases unmatched to any gene: 9. The CDR3 region is CASSLGTGPSSYNSPLHF. In DNA form, the CDR3 reads TGTGCCAGCAGTCTGGGGACAGGTCCCAGCTCCTATAATTCACCCCTCCACTTT.

The chain recombines TRBV11-2 with TRBJ2-3; D is unclear. The CDR3 is 17 amino acids. Germline CDR1 and CDR2: SGHAT and FQNNGV. The V and J ends lost 3 bases and 4 bases respectively, with 20 bases between them. In DNA, the CDR3 is TGTGCCAGCAGCTTTGGCCACGGCGGTTCCAAGTCAGATACGCAGTATTTT. It yields the protein CASSFGHGGSKSDTQYF.

The chain employs TRBV5-6 and TRBJ2-4, with TRBD1 matching 11 bases. In germline, CDR1 is SGHDT, CDR2 YYEEEE. Trimming cost V 4 bases and J 6 bases; bases outside gene matches: 9. The CDR3 has 16 residues. CDR3: CASSPSGTGGTNIQYF. CDR3 bases: TGTGCCAGCAGCCCCTCCGGGACAGGGGGTACAAACATTCAGTACTTC.